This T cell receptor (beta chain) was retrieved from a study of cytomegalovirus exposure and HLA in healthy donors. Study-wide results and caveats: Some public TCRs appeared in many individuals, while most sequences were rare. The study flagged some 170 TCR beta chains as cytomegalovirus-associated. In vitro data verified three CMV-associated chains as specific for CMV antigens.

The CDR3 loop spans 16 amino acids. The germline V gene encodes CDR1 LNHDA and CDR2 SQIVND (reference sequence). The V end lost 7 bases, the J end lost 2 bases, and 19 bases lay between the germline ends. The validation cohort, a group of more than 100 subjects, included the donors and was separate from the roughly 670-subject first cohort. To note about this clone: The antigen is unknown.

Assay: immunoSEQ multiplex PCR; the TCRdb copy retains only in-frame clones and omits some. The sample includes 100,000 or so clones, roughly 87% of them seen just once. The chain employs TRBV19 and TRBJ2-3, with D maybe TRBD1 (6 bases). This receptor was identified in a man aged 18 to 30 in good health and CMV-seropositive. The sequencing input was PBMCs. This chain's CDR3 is CASTLAGTQDTDTQYF. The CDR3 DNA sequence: TGTGCCAGTACCCTCGCCGGGACACAAGACACAGATACGCAGTATTTT.